This TCR beta chain appears in the sequencing data of a study of T cell repertoires in cytomegalovirus infection. The wider study: Researchers turned to recently identified HLA-C-restricted CMV epitopes as well as well-studied HLA-B-restricted ones. Study results and limitations: HLA-C-restricted CMV clonotypes gave the most frequent clonotype in two of eight donors.

The V end was cut by 4 bases, the J end by 4 bases, with 13 bases between. The CDR3 contains 14 residues. TCRdb independently ran MiXCR on the reads; one entry per CDR3 protein. The data hold 700,000 to 950,000 distinct CDR3 sequences, with around a third observed a single time. About this clonotype: Its antigen is still unknown.

The TCR sequence derives from a human donor in good health (CMV status not recorded). Some clones in this sample may be carry-over from other donors' samples. The rearrangement uses TRBV12-3 or TRBV12-4 and TRBJ1-1; D is undetermined. The sample consisted of cultured CD8+ T cells from PBMCs, taken from culture after CMV antigen stimulation. The DNA for the CDR3 is TGTGCCAGCAGTTACGGGATCTCAGGCACTGAAGCTTTCTTT. This codes for CASSYGISGTEAFF.